These 12 T cell receptor beta chains came from one sample sequenced in a study of T cells after posttransplantation cyclophosphamide. The assay was immunoSEQ multiplex PCR, and TCRdb's table has in-frame clones only and misses some. Listed here are 30,000 to 40,000 clones without any singletons, the top ten holding about 2.5%. Sequenced sample: PBMCs. These receptors came from a man over 45 in good health, CMV-negative, and a related stem cell transplant donor.

This clone showed up many times. In DNA, the CDR3 is TGTGCCAGCAGCTCGAGTGGGGCTGAGCAGTTCTTC. Residues: CASSSSGAEQFF. The chain uses TRBV5-4 and TRBJ2-1; TRBD1 might be the D (5 bases). Trimming removed 3 bases from V and 9 bases from J, with 10 bases in between. CDR1 and CDR2 (germline): SGHNT, YYREEE (reference sequence). This CDR3 spans 12 amino acids.

This clone was recorded at least ten times. The CDR3 bases are TGTGCCAGCTCACTGGGCGACAGCTCCTACGAGCAGTACTTC. Protein product: CASSLGDSSYEQYF. V is TRBV7-3 and J is TRBJ2-7; possibly TRBD1 for D (5 bases). Germline-derived CDR1 and CDR2 are SGHTA and FQGTGA. V shed 8 bases and J shed 0 bases, with 14 bases lying between them. CDR3 length: 14 amino acids.

This clone showed up many times. V usage is TRBV5-1 and J usage is TRBJ1-5; possible D gene TRBD1, 5 bases. This CDR3 region has 14 residues. V was shortened by 0 bases and J by 11 bases, with 15 bases between the two germline ends. In germline, CDR1 is SGHRS, CDR2 YFSETQ. CDR3 DNA sequence: TGCGCCAGCAGCTTGGGGGGGGATACGGGGTCCCAGCATTTT. Translation: CASSLGGDTGSQHF.

This clone was found many times. V usage is TRBV7-2 and J usage is TRBJ2-5; 8 positions match TRBD1. Germline trimming cut 3 bases from V and 2 bases from J; bases unmatched to any gene: 2. This CDR3 comprises 14 residues. Germline CDR1 reads SGHTA; CDR2 reads FQGNSA. CDR3 residues: CASSLDRAQETQYF. The CDR3 coding sequence is TGTGCCAGCAGCTTGGACAGGGCTCAAGAGACCCAGTACTTC. The whole variable domain, filled in from reference TRBV7-2 and TRBJ2-5, reads GAGVSQSPSNKVTEKGKDVELRCDPISGHTALYWYRQSLGQGLEFLIYFQGNSAPDKSGLPSDRFSAERTGGSVSTLTIQRTQQEDSAVYLCASSLDRAQETQYFGPGTRLLVL.

Many counts were recorded for this clone. This chain links TRBV5-8 with TRBJ2-2; D not certain. The CDR3 covers 15 residues. Deletions cut 0 bases from V and 3 bases from J, with 9 bases between. CDR1 is SGHTS and CDR2 is YDEGEE in the germline V gene. The CDR3 region has the DNA TGTGCCAGCAGCTTGGATACGCACTACACCGGGGAGCTGTTTTTT. Its protein is CASSLDTHYTGELFF.

This clone was detected ten times or more. The genes are TRBV6-6 and TRBJ2-7; D is possibly TRBD1 (5 bases). Trimming pared 2 bases from V and 2 bases from J, leaving 10 bases between. Germline CDR1 and CDR2: MNHNY and SVGAGI (reference sequence). The CDR3 is made up of 14 amino acids. The CDR3 spells CASSYGQGPYEQYF. CDR3 bases: TGTGCCAGCAGTTACGGCCAGGGCCCCTACGAGCAGTACTTC.

This chain joins TRBV19 and TRBJ1-2; TRBD1 matches 9 bases. With V trimmed by 5 bases and J by 4 bases, 11 bases remained unmatched. The CDR3 consists of 16 residues. Per germline, CDR1 LNHDA and CDR2 SQIVND (reference sequence). CDR3 residues: CASSSRRTGVGYGYTF. The CDR3 region has the DNA TGTGCCAGTAGTTCCCGACGGACAGGGGTTGGCTATGGCTACACCTTC.

This clone was observed many times. Written as DNA, the CDR3 is TGTGCCAGCAGCTTAGGCGCCTCGGAGCAGTACTTC. Its protein is CASSLGASEQYF. V usage is TRBV11-3 and J usage is TRBJ2-7; no firm D call. CDR1 is SGHNT, CDR2 YENEEA, per germline. The CDR3 loop spans 12 amino acids. V was shortened by 1 base and J by 7 bases, with 8 bases between the two germline ends.

Ten or more counts support this clone. The chain employs TRBV18 and TRBJ2-7, with a tentative D call TRBD2 (5 bases). From germline, CDR1 is KGHSH and CDR2 LQKENI. The length of the CDR3 is 13 residues. Deletions cut 3 bases from V and 4 bases from J, with 10 bases between. CDR3 region: CASSPGRGYEQYF. The CDR3 nucleotides are TGTGCCAGCTCACCGGGCAGAGGGTACGAGCAGTACTTC.

Comments on this clone: This sequence may be a read error, since a much larger clone differs from it by one base. The rearrangement uses TRBV11-2 and TRBJ2-7; 13 bases line up with TRBD2. V trimming: 1 base; J trimming: 6 bases; junction bases outside the gene matches: 0. This CDR3 has 14 residues. Looked up from germline, CDR1 is SGHAT and CDR2 is FQNNGV. For the CDR3, the DNA is TGTGCCAGCAGCTTAGGACTAGCGGGAGGCGAGCAGTACTTC. Translation: CASSLGLAGGEQYF.

Ten or more counts support this clone. The chain couples TRBV7-9 to TRBJ1-3; D remains unclear. V was pared by 4 bases and J by 0 bases, with 7 bases between. The germline gives CDR1 SEHNR, CDR2 FQNEAQ (reference sequence). There are 14 residues in the CDR3. The CDR3 loop reads CASSSQNSGNTIYF. CDR3 DNA: TGTGCCAGCAGCTCCCAGAACTCTGGAAACACCATATATTTT.

The sample holds a few counts of this clone. The V gene is TRBV7-2, the J gene TRBJ2-5; the D gene is possibly TRBD1 (5 bases). The germline CDR1 and CDR2 sequences are SGHTA and FQGNSA. The CDR3 has 14 residues. Trimming cost V 8 bases and J 2 bases, with 15 bases left between them. In DNA, the CDR3 is TGTGCCAGCCGGCGTGCAGGGCTGCAAGAGACCCAGTACTTC. It encodes CASRRAGLQETQYF.